Listed below are T cell receptor beta chains from one sample, sequenced in a study of T-cell memory formation after mild COVID-19. TCRdb reanalysed the 5' RACE reads using MiXCR and keeps one entry per CDR3 protein. The sample includes approximately 570,000 distinct CDR3 sequences, under 20% of them seen just once. Sequencing was done on a sample of PBMCs or a T cell subset sorted from them (not recorded which). These receptor sequences come from an adult woman who had mild COVID-19 (a few samples of this study predate the infection). Cell type and time point are not known. Each CDR3 is given with its conserved first and last residue. D genes are given only for firm matches. Rows may omit the clone size; those that give it use once, few, many or a size class.

d_gene,v_gene,abundance,j_gene,CDR3aa,CDR3nt
TRBD1,TRBV12-3/TRBV12-4,NA,TRBJ2-5,CASSWTGFLLETQYF,TGTGCCAGCAGTTGGACAGGGTTTCTTCTGGAGACCCAGTACTTC
NA,TRBV3-1,NA,TRBJ2-7,CASSQGVRSMRYEQYF,TGTGCCAGCAGCCAAGGTGTGCGTTCAATGAGGTACGAGCAGTACTTC
NA,TRBV7-2,many,TRBJ1-3,CASSFDGSSGNTIYF,TGTGCCAGCAGCTTTGACGGATCCTCTGGAAACACCATATATTTT
NA,TRBV6-1,few,TRBJ1-1,CASSEAPTALNTEAFF,TGTGCCAGCAGTGAAGCCCCGACAGCTTTGAACACTGAAGCTTTCTTT
NA,TRBV7-8,NA,TRBJ2-5,CASSFHRVGETQYF,TGTGCCAGCAGCTTCCACAGGGTTGGAGAGACCCAGTACTTC
NA,TRBV5-4,NA,TRBJ1-1,CASSFNRQGFFMNTEAFF,TGTGCCAGCAGCTTTAATAGGCAGGGGTTCTTTATGAACACTGAAGCTTTCTTT
NA,TRBV7-6,NA,TRBJ2-7,CASSPGTTTSYEQYF,TGTGCCAGCAGCCCCGGGACAACAACCTCCTACGAGCAGTACTTC
NA,TRBV7-8,NA,TRBJ1-1,CASSLAGGSTEAFF,TGTGCCAGCAGCTTAGCCGGGGGCAGCACTGAAGCTTTCTTT
NA,TRBV12-3/TRBV12-4,NA,TRBJ2-3,CASSSFGQMTSPDTQYF,TGTGCCAGCAGCTCCTTTGGACAGATGACTAGTCCTGATACGCAGTATTTT
NA,TRBV14,NA,TRBJ1-1,CASSQAPPTEAFF,TGTGCCAGCAGCCAAGCCCCCCCTACTGAAGCTTTCTTT
TRBD2,TRBV4-1,NA,TRBJ2-5,CASADYSGEGETQYF,TGCGCCAGCGCAGATTATAGCGGGGAGGGAGAGACCCAGTACTTC
NA,TRBV7-2,NA,TRBJ2-1,CASSLVGGSQFNEQFF,TGTGCCAGCAGCTTAGTAGGGGGTTCACAGTTCAATGAGCAGTTCTTC
NA,TRBV15,few,TRBJ2-5,CATSMTLSETQYF,TGTGCCACCAGCATGACTCTGTCAGAGACCCAGTACTTC
TRBD2,TRBV30,NA,TRBJ2-3,CAWRTSGSTDTQYF,TGTGCCTGGAGGACTAGCGGTAGCACAGATACGCAGTATTTT
TRBD2,TRBV27,NA,TRBJ2-1,CASSRTSGRARSYNEQFF,TGTGCCAGCAGTCGGACTAGCGGGAGGGCCCGGTCCTACAATGAGCAGTTCTTC
NA,TRBV29-1,few,TRBJ2-7,CSVFGTGQDYEQYF,TGCAGCGTTTTCGGTACAGGGCAGGACTACGAGCAGTACTTC
TRBD1,TRBV5-1,NA,TRBJ1-2,CASSPRGTDNYGYTF,TGCGCCAGCAGCCCCCGAGGGACAGATAACTATGGCTACACCTTC
TRBD2,TRBV12-3/TRBV12-4,few,TRBJ2-3,CASSLAGGAPDTQYF,TGTGCCAGCAGTCTAGCGGGAGGGGCCCCAGATACGCAGTATTTT
NA,TRBV20-1,many,TRBJ2-2,CSARDGRENGELFF,TGCAGTGCTAGAGATGGCAGGGAGAACGGGGAGCTGTTTTTT
NA,TRBV3-1,NA,TRBJ1-1,CASSFAHGNTEAFF,TGTGCCAGCAGTTTTGCACATGGGAACACTGAAGCTTTCTTT
TRBD2,TRBV13,many,TRBJ2-1,CASSLGPSSLLGREGNEQFF,TGTGCCAGCAGCTTAGGTCCCTCCTCCCTGTTAGGGCGGGAGGGCAATGAGCAGTTCTTC
NA,TRBV9,NA,TRBJ2-2,CASSVRATNTGELFF,TGTGCCAGCAGCGTACGGGCAACGAACACCGGGGAGCTGTTTTTT
TRBD1,TRBV5-1,few,TRBJ1-4,CASSGRQGKVEKLFF,TGCGCCAGCAGCGGACGACAGGGGAAGGTAGAAAAACTGTTTTTT
NA,TRBV4-1,few,TRBJ1-1,CASSQEGVMKTEAFF,TGCGCCAGCAGCCAAGAGGGGGTAATGAAGACTGAAGCTTTCTTT
NA,TRBV7-2,few,TRBJ2-7,CASSLAGEVYEQYF,TGTGCCAGCAGCTTAGCCGGGGAGGTCTACGAGCAGTACTTC
NA,TRBV7-9,few,TRBJ2-1,CASSSNSRDKELSYNEQFF,TGTGCCAGCAGCTCGAATTCCCGGGACAAGGAATTATCCTACAATGAGCAGTTCTTC
NA,TRBV12-3/TRBV12-4,NA,TRBJ2-5,CASRLGPPYQETQYF,TGTGCCAGCAGACTGGGACCCCCGTACCAAGAGACCCAGTACTTC
NA,TRBV28,many,TRBJ2-6,CASSLAGSYSGANVLTF,TGTGCCAGCAGTCTCGCAGGGTCCTATTCTGGGGCCAACGTCCTGACTTTC
NA,TRBV19,few,TRBJ1-2,CASSPPWVRWDGYTF,TGTGCCAGTAGTCCGCCGTGGGTGCGTTGGGACGGCTACACCTTC
NA,TRBV7-9,many,TRBJ1-1,CASSLWAWGRENTEAFF,TGTGCCAGCAGCTTATGGGCGTGGGGCAGGGAGAACACTGAAGCTTTCTTT
TRBD2,TRBV10-3,NA,TRBJ2-1,CAISESTSGTYNEQFF,TGTGCCATCAGTGAGTCGACCAGCGGGACCTACAATGAGCAGTTCTTC
NA,TRBV5-1,NA,TRBJ1-1,CASRGVANTEAFF,TGCGCCAGCCGAGGGGTTGCGAACACTGAAGCTTTCTTT
NA,TRBV4-3,few,TRBJ2-7,CASSQDLQFYSYEQYF,TGCGCCAGCAGCCAAGATCTCCAATTTTACTCCTACGAGCAGTACTTC
TRBD1,TRBV12-3/TRBV12-4,few,TRBJ1-1,CASTPREGAPEAFF,TGTGCCAGCACTCCTAGGGAGGGGGCACCTGAAGCTTTCTTT
NA,TRBV7-8,NA,TRBJ2-1,CASSLTVDNEQFF,TGTGCCAGCAGCTTAACGGTCGACAATGAGCAGTTCTTC
NA,TRBV7-9,many,TRBJ2-3,CASSGGPDTQYF,TGTGCCAGCAGCGGTGGGCCAGATACGCAGTATTTT
NA,TRBV24-1,once,TRBJ2-7,CATSVPGGYEQYF,TGTGCCACCAGTGTTCCCGGGGGCTACGAGCAGTACTTC
NA,TRBV15,NA,TRBJ2-7,CATREGLNTHYEQYF,TGTGCCACCAGGGAAGGGCTGAATACCCACTACGAGCAGTACTTC
NA,TRBV27,NA,TRBJ2-1,CASSFGGAVEVREQFF,TGTGCCAGCAGTTTTGGGGGGGCAGTTGAGGTCCGTGAGCAGTTCTTC
TRBD2,TRBV6-1,few,TRBJ2-3,CASSGATSGGAFSTDTQYF,TGTGCCAGCAGTGGGGCCACTAGCGGGGGGGCCTTTAGCACAGATACGCAGTATTTT
TRBD2,TRBV12-3/TRBV12-4,few,TRBJ2-7,CASSLLPGAGEQYF,TGTGCCAGCAGTTTATTACCGGGAGCGGGAGAGCAGTACTTC
TRBD2,TRBV5-6,few,TRBJ2-7,CASSGAGGRYEQYF,TGTGCCAGCAGCGGGGCGGGGGGGCGGTACGAGCAGTACTTC
NA,TRBV19,few,TRBJ1-5,CASNGPPGQPQHF,TGTGCCAGTAACGGCCCGCCGGGTCAGCCCCAGCATTTT
NA,TRBV7-2,NA,TRBJ2-7,CASSLGAPFPYEQYF,TGTGCCAGCAGCTTAGGGGCCCCCTTCCCCTACGAGCAGTACTTC
TRBD1,TRBV4-3,NA,TRBJ2-7,CASSQDWQGQGYEQYF,TGCGCCAGCAGCCAAGATTGGCAGGGACAGGGCTACGAGCAGTACTTC
NA,TRBV12-3/TRBV12-4,NA,TRBJ1-5,CASRVAGRGSNQPQHF,TGTGCCAGCCGTGTGGCGGGCCGAGGGAGCAATCAGCCCCAGCATTTT
NA,TRBV7-3,NA,TRBJ2-1,CASSLSPGTQFF,TGTGCCAGCAGCTTAAGTCCCGGGACGCAGTTCTTC
TRBD2,TRBV4-3,NA,TRBJ2-2,CASSQDTGLPTGELFF,TGCGCCAGCAGCCAAGACACGGGACTACCCACCGGGGAGCTGTTTTTT